These 25 T cell receptor beta chains came from one sample sequenced in a study of PD-1 blockade in mismatch repair-deficient tumors. Method: immunoSEQ multiplex PCR; TCRdb's copy keeps in-frame clones and lacks some. In the table there are some 27,000 clones, approximately 84% of which are singletons. This sample comprised PBMCs, obtained before pembrolizumab treatment. All receptors come from an adult with mismatch repair-deficient cancer.

The V and J genes are TRBV5-1 and TRBJ2-3; TRBD2 matches at 11 bases. Per the germline V gene, CDR1 is SGHRS and CDR2 is YFSETQ. V was clipped by 4 bases and J by 0 bases; unmatched bases: 1. The CDR3 sequence is 15 residues long. Written as DNA, the CDR3 is TGCGCCAGCAGCCTAGCGGGAGGTAGCACAGATACGCAGTATTTT. Translating it yields CASSLAGGSTDTQYF.

The chain recombines TRBV6-6 with TRBJ2-5; 8 bases agree with TRBD1. This CDR3 is built from 14 residues. J was trimmed by 7 bases and V by 5 bases; bases with no gene match: 9. The germline gives CDR1 MNHNY, CDR2 SVGAGI (reference sequence). The CDR3 bases are TGTGCCAGCAGTCCCTCGACAGGGGATGGGACCCAGTACTTC. Encoded protein: CASSPSTGDGTQYF.

The CDR3 DNA reads as TGTGCCAGTAGTCAGACCTCAAGGAACCTAGCGGGATTTTACAATGAGCAGTTCTTC. It specifies CASSQTSRNLAGFYNEQFF. This chain links TRBV19 with TRBJ2-1; 9 bases are shared with TRBD2. The CDR3 loop spans 19 amino acids. Germline V lookup: CDR1 LNHDA, CDR2 SQIVND (reference sequence). V shed 5 bases and J 4 bases; nucleotides not matched to a gene: 18.

The chain links TRBV4-1 to TRBJ1-5; possible D gene TRBD1, 6 bases. The CDR3 is 17 residues long. V was pared by 0 bases and J by 2 bases, with 14 bases between. Germline CDR1 and CDR2: MGHRA and YSYEKL. CDR3 sequence: CASSQEGRGWGNQPQHF. Written as DNA, the CDR3 is TGCGCCAGCAGCCAAGAGGGCAGGGGTTGGGGCAATCAGCCCCAGCATTTT.

The V gene is TRBV18, the J gene TRBJ2-2; 7 positions agree with TRBD1. CDR3 length: 17 residues. CDR1 and CDR2 (germline): KGHSH, LQKENI. V shed 2 bases, J shed 0 bases, and the junction held 6 bases outside the gene matches. CDR3 residues: CASSPIGGVANTGELFF. In nucleotides, the CDR3 is TGTGCCAGCTCACCAATAGGGGGCGTCGCGAACACCGGGGAGCTGTTTTTT.

The chain carries TRBV5-1 and TRBJ1-1; D is ambiguous. The CDR3 contains 12 residues. Germline CDR1 and CDR2: SGHRS and YFSETQ. The V gene lost 4 bases and the J gene lost 3 bases, with 7 bases spanning the gap. The DNA of the CDR3 is TGCGCCAGCAGCCCGTCGGACACTGAAGCTTTCTTT. It codes for CASSPSDTEAFF.

The gene calls are TRBV21-1 and TRBJ2-4; the D call TRBD2 from the table was never checked on the DNA. TRBV21-1 is deemed a pseudogene. This CDR3 spans 13 amino acids. The DNA for the CDR3 is TGTGCCAGCACCCCGTTAGCCAAAAACATTCAGTACTTC. Translated, it gives CASTPLAKNIQYF.

In this sample, this clone turned up once. The limits of the CDR3 on the DNA are not certain, so only TCRdb's listed CDR3 is given. The CDR3 here is CARYPCGSPSGANVLTF. V is TRBV12-5 and J is TRBJ2-6; TRBD2, as called in the table, went unchecked against the DNA. Germline V gene lookup returns CDR1 LGHNT and CDR2 FRNRAP. The CDR3 sequence runs 17 residues, both termini included.

The chain links TRBV27 to TRBJ1-2; D call uncertain. The CDR3 consists of 13 residues. The germline CDR1 and CDR2 sequences are MNHEY and SMNVEV (reference sequence). Trimming cost V 2 bases and J 0 bases, with 4 bases left between them. CDR3 DNA sequence: TGTGCCAGCAGTTTACATTCTAACTATGGCTACACCTTC. It specifies CASSLHSNYGYTF.

J is TRBJ2-6 and V is TRBV10-3; 7 bases agree with TRBD1. Germline CDR1 reads ENHRY; CDR2 reads SYGVKD. The CDR3 consists of 18 residues. V shed 3 bases and J 0 bases; nucleotides not matched to a gene: 8. CDR3 loop: CAISDDRAGASGANVLTF. The CDR3, as DNA: TGTGCCATCAGTGACGACAGGGCTGGGGCCTCTGGGGCCAACGTCCTGACTTTC.

The table lists this clone with a few counts. The chain uses TRBV7-6 and TRBJ2-7; D may be TRBD2 (5 bases). The CDR3 is 13 residues long. Germline loops: CDR1 SGHVS, CDR2 FNYEAQ. Trimming took off 3 bases at V and 6 bases at J, with 12 bases between the two ends. The CDR3 DNA follows: TGTGCCAGCAGCTTGTCACCTGCGGGCGAGCAGTACTTC. Translating it yields CASSLSPAGEQYF.

The chain is built from TRBV2 and TRBJ2-1, with 16 bases lining up with TRBD2. Germline V gives CDR1 SNHLY, CDR2 FYNNEI. Trimming took 9 bases from V and 10 from J; bases not matched to a gene: 9. The CDR3 is 15 residues long. For the CDR3, the DNA is TGTGCCAGTTTTCCGGGACTAGCGGGAGGGAAGGAGCAGTTCTTC. It is translated as CASFPGLAGGKEQFF.

The gene calls are TRBV20-1 and TRBJ1-1; unclear D gene. CDR3 length: 11 amino acids. The V and J ends lost 6 bases and 5 bases respectively, with 10 bases between them. CDR1 DFQATT and CDR2 SNEGSKA come from the germline V gene (reference sequence). CDR3 sequence: CSADGVTEAFF. For the CDR3, the DNA is TGCAGTGCCGACGGGGTTACTGAAGCTTTCTTT.

This clone was observed a handful of times. One junction end disagrees with the germline gene, perhaps due to a read error. The J gene is TRBJ1-6, the V gene TRBV7-7; 8 bases fit TRBD1. The CDR3 has 15 amino acids. CDR1 and CDR2 (germline): SSHAT, FNYEAQ (reference sequence). DNA for the CDR3: TGTGCTAGCAACCGGACAGGGAAGGATAATTCACCCCTCCACTTT. Translated, it gives CASNRTGKDNSPLHF.

V is TRBV7-9 and J is TRBJ1-1; 10 bases map to TRBD1. Germline V CDR1 and CDR2: SEHNR, FQNEAQ (reference sequence). This CDR3 is 17 amino acids long. V trimming: 3 bases; J trimming: 0 bases; junction bases outside the gene matches: 7. In nucleotides, the CDR3 is TGTGCCAGCAGCTTCACCGGGACAGGGGCAATGAACACTGAAGCTTTCTTT. Its translation is CASSFTGTGAMNTEAFF.

The chain combines TRBV2 with TRBJ2-1; 8 bases are a match to TRBD1. The CDR3 runs 15 residues. V was clipped by 3 bases and J by 2 bases; unmatched bases: 3. Germline CDR1 and CDR2: SNHLY and FYNNEI. For the CDR3, the DNA is TGTGCCAGCAGTGATCAGGGGGCGGCCTACAATGAGCAGTTCTTC. Translation: CASSDQGAAYNEQFF.

The genes are TRBV5-1 and TRBJ2-7; D is unresolved. The CDR3 runs 15 residues. V gave up 1 base and J gave up 2 bases, with 13 bases separating them. Looked up from germline, CDR1 is SGHRS and CDR2 is YFSETQ. The CDR3 DNA reads as TGCGCCAGCAGCTTGATGGAGTCTAGGCCCTACGAGCAGTACTTC. Its protein product is CASSLMESRPYEQYF.

The chain combines TRBV19 with TRBJ1-6; D is uncertain. Germline lookup yields CDR1 LNHDA and CDR2 SQIVND (reference sequence). There are 13 residues in the CDR3. V lost 4 bases, J lost 7 bases, and 8 bases lay in between. The CDR3 DNA follows: TGTGCCAGTAGTAGAGGGTTGAATTCACCCCTCCACTTT. Translating it yields CASSRGLNSPLHF.

This rearrangement joins TRBV7-3 to TRBJ2-5; 7 bases are shared with TRBD2. V was pared by 2 bases and J by 5 bases, with 2 bases of the junction left unmatched. The CDR3 loop spans 13 amino acids. Germline assignment: CDR1 SGHTA and CDR2 FQGTGA. CDR3 sequence reads: CASSLGGEETQYF. CDR3 sequence (DNA): TGTGCCAGCAGCTTAGGGGGGGAGGAGACCCAGTACTTC.

The J gene is TRBJ2-7, the V gene TRBV6-1, with TRBD2 matching over 7 bases. Trimming cost V 3 bases and J 1 base; bases outside gene matches: 3. This CDR3 contains 14 residues. Germline lookup yields CDR1 MNHNS and CDR2 SASEGT. CDR3 coding DNA: TGTGCCAGCAGTGACCGGCGGGGGTCCTACGAGCAGTACTTC. This codes for CASSDRRGSYEQYF.

The genes are TRBV19 and TRBJ2-3, with a tentative D call TRBD2 (7 bases). The CDR3 has 14 amino acids. The germline gives CDR1 LNHDA, CDR2 SQIVND (reference sequence). With 7 bases removed from V and 0 bases from J, the gap between germline ends came to 11 bases. In DNA form, the CDR3 reads TGTGCCAGTATCCCGGGGGGCAGCACAGATACGCAGTATTTT. Translation gives CASIPGGSTDTQYF.

The chain has TRBV7-8 and TRBJ2-1, with 11 nucleotides matching TRBD2. With V trimmed by 1 base and J by 6 bases, 11 bases remained unmatched. The CDR3 is 18 residues long. The V gene's germline CDR1 is SGHVS and CDR2 FQNEAQ. CDR3: CASSLGFTSGSLGNEQFF. The CDR3, as DNA: TGTGCCAGCAGCTTAGGTTTTACTAGCGGGAGTCTGGGCAATGAGCAGTTCTTC.

The rearrangement joins TRBV9 to TRBJ1-5, with D uncertain. The CDR3 is 15 residues long. The V gene's germline CDR1 is SGDLS and CDR2 YYNGEE. The V and J ends lost 4 bases and 7 bases respectively, with 18 bases between them. CDR3 sequence reads: CASSPSGSQIQPQHF. The CDR3 nucleotides are TGTGCCAGCAGCCCGTCGGGGAGTCAGATCCAGCCCCAGCATTTT.

In this sample, this clone turned up a few times. The V call is TRBV11-2, the J call TRBJ2-7; 7 bases align to TRBD1. Germline loops: CDR1 SGHAT, CDR2 FQNNGV. Unmatched junction bases numbered 13, after V lost 5 bases and J lost 6 bases. The CDR3 consists of 15 residues. As DNA, the CDR3 is TGTGCCAGCAGCCCCACGACAGGGTCCGTCTCCGAGCAGTACTTC. Protein: CASSPTTGSVSEQYF. Together with reference TRBV11-2 and TRBJ2-7, the CDR3 gives the full variable domain: EAGVAQSPRYKIIEKRQSVAFWCNPISGHATLYWYQQILGQGPKLLIQFQNNGVVDDSQLPKDRFSAERLKGVDSTLKIQPAKLEDSAVYLCASSPTTGSVSEQYFGPGTRLTVT.

This clone was picked up a small number of times. V usage is TRBV5-1 and J usage is TRBJ2-7; 8 bases fit TRBD1. The CDR3 consists of 15 residues. CDR1 and CDR2 (germline): SGHRS, YFSETQ. Trimming cost V 3 bases and J 7 bases; bases outside gene matches: 12. The CDR3 loop is CASSSGTGTGGEQYF. The CDR3 DNA sequence: TGCGCCAGCAGCTCAGGAACCGGGACAGGTGGGGAGCAGTACTTC.